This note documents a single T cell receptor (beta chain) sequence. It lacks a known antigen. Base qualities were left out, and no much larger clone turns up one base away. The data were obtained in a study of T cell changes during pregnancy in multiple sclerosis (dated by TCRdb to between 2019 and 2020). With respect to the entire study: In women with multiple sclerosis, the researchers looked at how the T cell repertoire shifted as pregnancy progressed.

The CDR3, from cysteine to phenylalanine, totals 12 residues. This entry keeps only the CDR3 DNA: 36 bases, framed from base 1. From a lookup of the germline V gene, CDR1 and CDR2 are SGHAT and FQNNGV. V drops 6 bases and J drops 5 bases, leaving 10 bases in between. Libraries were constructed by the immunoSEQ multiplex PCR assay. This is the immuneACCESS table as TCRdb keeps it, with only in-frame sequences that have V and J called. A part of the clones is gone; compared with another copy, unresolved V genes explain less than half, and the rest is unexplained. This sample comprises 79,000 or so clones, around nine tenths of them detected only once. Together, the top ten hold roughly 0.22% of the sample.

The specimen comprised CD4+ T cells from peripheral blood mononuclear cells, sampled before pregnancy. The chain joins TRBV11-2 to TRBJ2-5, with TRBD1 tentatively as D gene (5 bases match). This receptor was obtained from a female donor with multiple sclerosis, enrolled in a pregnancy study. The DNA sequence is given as TGTGCCAGCAGAGGGGCTGGCGAGACCCAGTACTTC. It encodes CASRGAGETQYF.